This TCR beta chain was sequenced for a study of control samples from healthy donors and cancer patients. The protocol was immunoSEQ multiplex PCR, while the TCRdb copy is restricted to in-frame clones and leaves out a portion. The sample contains over 100,000 clones, about 90% of which appear only once. Trimming left V 7 bases short and J 0 bases short, with 14 bases between. This CDR3 is 15 amino acids long. In germline, CDR1 is KGHDR, CDR2 SFDVKD. This TCR was sampled from a woman in her forties or fifties in good health. The sequenced sample was blood. The V and J genes are TRBV24-1 and TRBJ2-5; TRBD1 might be the D (6 bases). The CDR3 loop is CATSRGGNNQETQYF. CDR3 sequence (DNA): TGTGCCACCAGCCGTGGGGGCAACAACCAAGAGACCCAGTACTTC.